This is a list of T cell receptor beta chains from one sample in a study of human T cells and chemical hapten exposure. TCRdb re-called the RACE reads with MiXCR, one entry per CDR3 protein. Seen here are a few hundred thousand distinct CDR3 sequences, 7.5% to 10% observed once, and the top ten hold under 2.5%. Specimen: whole blood, collected in connection with sensitization to the hapten diphenylcyclopropenone (DPC). Source of these receptors: a woman between 35 and 50 years old with alopecia areata. Some clones in this sample may be carry-over from other donors' samples. CDR3s include the opening cysteine and the closing phenylalanine or tryptophan. D genes are given only for firm matches. Expanded clones are given a class, and other clones once, few, many or no size at all.

V	J	size	D	DNA	CDR3
TRBV4-1	TRBJ2-1	.	TRBD2	TGCGCCAGCAGCCAAGATCCGATCGGGACTAGTGAGTTCTTC	CASSQDPIGTSEFF
TRBV6-1	TRBJ2-2	.	TRBD1	TGTGCCAGCAGCAAACAGGGGTCGATCAACACCGGGGAGCTGTTTTTT	CASSKQGSINTGELFF
TRBV28	TRBJ2-1	.	.	TGTGCCAGCAGGGGGACATTTAATGAGCAGTTCTTC	CASRGTFNEQFF
TRBV7-9	TRBJ1-6	.	.	TGTGCCAGCAGCGTCGTCCCGAATTCACCCCTCCACTTT	CASSVVPNSPLHF
TRBV24-1	TRBJ2-3	.	.	TGTGCCACCAGTGATTTGCCCACACTTGAAACTCGCACAGATACGCAGTATTTT	CATSDLPTLETRTDTQYF
TRBV3-1	TRBJ2-3	.	TRBD2	TGTGCCAGCAGCCAAGCTCAGGGCGCGGGAGGCACAGATACGCAGTATTTT	CASSQAQGAGGTDTQYF
TRBV6-2/TRBV6-3	TRBJ2-5	few	TRBD1	TGTGCCAGCAAACAACGACAGGGCGGACAAGAGACCCAGTACTTC	CASKQRQGGQETQYF
TRBV20-1	TRBJ2-2	few	TRBD2	TGCAGTGCTAGTCTAGCGGGAGCGGCCGGGGAGCTGTTTTTT	CSASLAGAAGELFF
TRBV27	TRBJ2-1	.	.	TGTGCCAGCAGTTTTAGGGTCAATGAGCAGTTCTTC	CASSFRVNEQFF
TRBV6-1	TRBJ2-7	few	.	TGTGCCAGCGGAATCGCCGGGGGCTACGAGCAGTACTTC	CASGIAGGYEQYF